The 8 T cell receptor beta chains in this list originate from one sample, sequenced in a study of T and B cells in COVID-19 patients. TRB was amplified from around 250-460 ng of blood genomic DNA. Multiplex PCR with BIOMED2 TRB-A/B primer pools amplified TRB rearrangements. MiXCR, run by TCRdb on the multiplex PCR reads, gives a single entry per CDR3 protein. The sample lists roughly 18,000 distinct CDR3 sequences; roughly 28% were seen once. Sequencing input: blood. Receptors were obtained from a human donor who had recovered from COVID-19.

This chain joins TRBV7-2 and TRBJ1-1; TRBD1 aligns across 7 bases. V shed 6 bases, J shed 5 bases, and the junction held 6 bases outside the gene matches. CDR1 SGHTA and CDR2 FQGNSA come from the germline V gene. The CDR3 extends over 13 amino acids. The CDR3 loop is CASRTTGVTEAFF. The CDR3 DNA follows: TGTGCCAGCAGAACCACAGGGGTAACTGAAGCTTTCTTT.

This clonotype showed up just a few times. The chain links TRBV15 to TRBJ2-4; 11 nucleotides line up with TRBD2. Germline CDR1 reads LNHNV; CDR2 reads YYDKDF (reference sequence). CDR3 length: 18 residues. The V and J ends lost 0 bases and 3 bases, in that order; junction bases with no gene match: 7. CDR3 residues: CATSRDGGTSGIKNIQYF. The CDR3 bases are TGTGCCACCAGCAGAGATGGCGGGACTAGCGGTATCAAAAACATTCAGTACTTC. The full variable domain, in which reference TRBV15 and TRBJ2-4 provide the parts outside the CDR3, is DAMVIQNPRYQVTQFGKPVTLSCSQTLNHNVMYWYQQKSSQAPKLLFHYYDKDFNNEADTPDNFQSRRPNTSFCFLDIRSPGLGDTAMYLCATSRDGGTSGIKNIQYFGAGTRLSVL.

This clonotype ranks as medium-sized. The chain recombines TRBV6-5 with TRBJ2-3; D not resolved. Germline CDR1 and CDR2: MNHEY and SVGAGI. CDR3 length equals 15 residues. Trimming pared 7 bases from V and 0 bases from J, leaving 14 bases between. The CDR3 spells CASTGSPTSTDTQYF. Here the CDR3 DNA reads TGTGCCAGCACCGGGTCACCCACTAGCACAGATACGCAGTATTTT.

The chain employs TRBV20-1 and TRBJ1-5; 8 positions agree with TRBD1. The germline V gene encodes CDR1 DFQATT and CDR2 SNEGSKA (reference sequence). The CDR3 runs to 16 residues. Trimming took 5 bases from V and 0 from J; bases not matched to a gene: 9. The CDR3 DNA reads TGCAGTGCTTGGACAGGGATGAGGGATAGCAATCAGCCCCAGCATTTT. Protein product: CSAWTGMRDSNQPQHF.

Many counts were recorded for this clonotype. The rearrangement uses TRBV12-3 or TRBV12-4 and TRBJ2-7; 7 bases align to TRBD2. The length of the CDR3 is 12 residues. V shed 3 bases and J 7 bases; nucleotides not matched to a gene: 3. CDR3 protein: CASSLGGGEQYF. Here the CDR3 DNA reads TGTGCCAGCAGTTTGGGGGGAGGGGAGCAGTACTTC.

V is TRBV12-5 and J is TRBJ2-2; possibly TRBD2 for D (7 bases). Germline V gives CDR1 LGHNT, CDR2 FRNRAP. This CDR3 has 19 residues. Trimming shortened V by 0 bases and J by 3 bases, and 20 bases separated the two germline ends. The CDR3 is CASGLVVAWGGLDTGELFF. CDR3 nucleotide sequence: TGTGCTAGTGGTTTGGTAGTGGCTTGGGGGGGGCTGGACACCGGGGAGCTGTTTTTT.

This sequence joins TRBV6-1 and TRBJ1-4; a possible D gene is TRBD1 (5 bases). V lost 4 bases to trimming and J lost 0 bases, with 12 bases between them. Germline CDR1 MNHNS, CDR2 SASEGT. This CDR3 region has 16 residues. CDR3 sequence: CASSGGVAPTNEKLFF. DNA of the CDR3: TGTGCCAGCAGTGGGGGGGTCGCCCCAACTAATGAAAAACTGTTTTTT.

By its share, this clonotype is medium-sized. This rearrangement joins TRBV29-1 to TRBJ2-2; 9 positions match TRBD2. CDR3 size: 15 residues. Losses at the gene ends were 5 bases for V and 7 bases for J; bases not matched to a gene: 11. Germline lookup yields CDR1 SQVTM and CDR2 ANQGSEA. The CDR3 DNA sequence: TGCAGCGTTAAGGGCGGGGGGGCCGAGGTCGGGGAGCTGTTTTTT. Translated, it gives CSVKGGGAEVGELFF.